This TCR beta chain was sequenced for a study of shared clonotypes between healthy human individuals. Study observations and caveats: It was observed that about 5% of naive CD4 clonotypes were shared across several donors. Researchers sampled only blood; tissue repertoires likely differ. The rarefaction results pointed to incomplete sorted-subset sequencing despite large depth.

Regarding this clone: What it binds is not known.

The data were produced by immunoSEQ multiplex PCR, yet TCRdb's version contains in-frame clones alone and is incomplete. The sample has 2 million to 2.5 million clones; 93% are singletons. This CDR3 contains 14 residues. The V end lost 5 bases, the J end lost 2 bases, and 13 bases lay between the germline ends. The V gene's germline CDR1 is SGHVS and CDR2 FQNEAQ. This chain links TRBV7-8 with TRBJ2-7, with D perhaps assigned TRBD1 or TRBD2 (5 bases each). The TCR was taken from a man aged 18 to 29 in good health. Some clones in this sample may be carry-over from other donors' samples. The sequenced sample consisted of naive CD4+ T cells from PBMCs. Subset: CD45RA+ positively selected. CDR3: CASSPGRSTYEQYF. The CDR3 DNA follows: TGTGCCAGCAGCCCGGGACGGTCTACCTACGAGCAGTACTTC.